The present T cell receptor (beta chain) was sequenced within a study of blood T cell repertoires in COVID-19. One Seattle source followed patients from active infection through their disease course. This clone is a singleton in its sample. Measured with immunoSEQ multiplex PCR; TCRdb has only the in-frame clones, and not every one. The sample yields 200,000 to 250,000 clones, 75% to 90% seen once. The CDR3 contains 15 residues. Trimming shortened V by 5 bases and J by 3 bases, and 17 bases separated the two germline ends. The V gene's germline CDR1 is SGHRS and CDR2 YFSETQ. The origin of this receptor is an elderly woman with COVID-19, enrolled during active disease. The sample was peripheral blood. This rearrangement joins TRBV5-1 to TRBJ1-1; a weak D match, TRBD1 (5 bases). CDR3 coding DNA: TGCGCCAGCAGGGAGGAGCCCCCGGGGGACACTGAAGCTTTCTTT. It is translated as CASREEPPGDTEAFF.